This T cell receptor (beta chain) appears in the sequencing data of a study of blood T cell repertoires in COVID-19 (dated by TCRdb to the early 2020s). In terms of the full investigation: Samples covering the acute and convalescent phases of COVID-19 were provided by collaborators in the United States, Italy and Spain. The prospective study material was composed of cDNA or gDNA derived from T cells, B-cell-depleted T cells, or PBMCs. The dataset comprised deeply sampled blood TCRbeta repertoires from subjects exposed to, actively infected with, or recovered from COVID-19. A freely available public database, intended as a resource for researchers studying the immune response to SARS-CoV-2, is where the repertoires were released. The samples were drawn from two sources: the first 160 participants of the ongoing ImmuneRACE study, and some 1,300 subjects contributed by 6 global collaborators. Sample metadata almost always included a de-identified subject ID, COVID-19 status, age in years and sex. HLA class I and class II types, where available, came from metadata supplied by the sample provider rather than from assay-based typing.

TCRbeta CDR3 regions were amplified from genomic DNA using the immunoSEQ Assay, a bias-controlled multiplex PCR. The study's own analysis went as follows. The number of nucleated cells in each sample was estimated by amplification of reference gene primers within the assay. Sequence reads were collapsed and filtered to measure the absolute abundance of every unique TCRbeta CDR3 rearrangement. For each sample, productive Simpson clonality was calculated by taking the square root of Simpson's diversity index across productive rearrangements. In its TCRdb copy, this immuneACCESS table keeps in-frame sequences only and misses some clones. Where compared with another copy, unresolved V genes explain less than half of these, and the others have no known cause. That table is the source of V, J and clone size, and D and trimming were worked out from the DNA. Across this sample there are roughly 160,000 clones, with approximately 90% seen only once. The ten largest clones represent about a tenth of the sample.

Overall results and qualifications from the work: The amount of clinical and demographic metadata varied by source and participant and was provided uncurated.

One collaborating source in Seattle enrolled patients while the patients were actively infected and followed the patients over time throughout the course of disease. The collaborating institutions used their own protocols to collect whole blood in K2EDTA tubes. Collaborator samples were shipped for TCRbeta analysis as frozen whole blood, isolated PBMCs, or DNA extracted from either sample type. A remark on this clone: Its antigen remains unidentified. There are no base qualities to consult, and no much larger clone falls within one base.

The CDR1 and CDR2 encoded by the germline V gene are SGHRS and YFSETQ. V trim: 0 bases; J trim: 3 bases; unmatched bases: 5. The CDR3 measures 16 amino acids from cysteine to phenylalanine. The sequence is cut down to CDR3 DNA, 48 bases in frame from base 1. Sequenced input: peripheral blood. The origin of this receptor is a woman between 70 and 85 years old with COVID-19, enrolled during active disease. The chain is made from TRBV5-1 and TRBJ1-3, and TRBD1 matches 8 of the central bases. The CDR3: CASSLGDRGFGNTIYF. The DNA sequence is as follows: TGCGCCAGCAGCTTGGGTGACAGGGGATTTGGAAACACCATATATTTT.